Below, 5 T cell receptor beta chains from the same sample are listed, as sequenced in a study of T cell responses to AZD1222 COVID-19 vaccine. Repertoires were generated with immunoSEQ multiplex PCR, while TCRdb's copy carries only in-frame clones and drops some. The sample includes about 150,000 clones, 75% to 90% seen only once; the top ten take over 8%. This sample comprised peripheral blood, obtained 28 days after the second AZD1222 dose. The receptors shown here come from an adult who received the AZD1222 COVID-19 vaccine.

This clone was detected only a few times. This sequence joins TRBV15 and TRBJ2-7; 8 bases line up with TRBD1. This CDR3 comprises 16 residues. CDR1 and CDR2 from the germline V gene are LNHNV and YYDKDF (reference sequence). V dropped 0 bases and J dropped 1; count of bases not matched to a gene: 5. CDR3 region: CATSRDWTGYSYEQYF. DNA of the CDR3: TGTGCCACCAGCAGAGATTGGACAGGGTATTCCTACGAGCAGTACTTC.

This sequence joins TRBV9 and TRBJ2-5; 8 nucleotides line up with TRBD2. Germline V lookup: CDR1 SGDLS, CDR2 YYNGEE. This CDR3 is built from 15 residues. Unmatched junction bases numbered 5, after V lost 0 bases and J lost 4 bases. The CDR3 DNA reads TGTGCCAGCAGCGTAGGAGCGGGAGTCAGAGAGACCCAGTACTTC. It is translated as CASSVGAGVRETQYF.

The V and J genes are TRBV18 and TRBJ1-3; D gene unclear. From germline, CDR1 is KGHSH and CDR2 LQKENI. The CDR3 has 15 amino acids. V was trimmed by 1 base and J by 8 bases, leaving 15 bases between them. The CDR3, as DNA: TGTGCCAGCTCACCACTAAGAAAAGGTGAGCACACCATATATTTT. Translation gives CASSPLRKGEHTIYF.

CDR3 DNA sequence: TGTGCCAGCAGCTTAAGGGACGGGGCATACGAGCAGTACTTC. Its translation: CASSLRDGAYEQYF. The gene calls are TRBV7-2 and TRBJ2-7; D assignment may be TRBD1 or TRBD2 (5 bases each). Germline assignment: CDR1 SGHTA and CDR2 FQGNSA. V gave up 2 bases and J gave up 4 bases, with 12 bases separating them. CDR3 length equals 14 residues.

The chain is built from TRBV6-2 or TRBV6-3 and TRBJ2-1; unclear D gene. Germline lookup yields CDR1 MNHEY and CDR2 SVGEGT. This CDR3 comprises 12 residues. The V gene lost 2 bases and the J gene lost 6 bases, with 5 bases spanning the gap. DNA of the CDR3: TGTGCCAGCAGTTACCCCCTCAATGAGCAGTTCTTC. Its translation: CASSYPLNEQFF.